This paragraph covers one T cell receptor beta chain sequence. Its antigen is undetermined. The data derive from a study of CD8+CD57+ T cells in acquired aplastic anemia. Study background: Sorted CD4+ and CD8+ cell DNA averaged about 3 ug. General study points: Twenty-nine CD8+ CDR3 sequences were shared between patients and controls.

This CDR3 contains 13 residues. Germline V gene sequence: CDR1 SNHLY, CDR2 FYNNEI. With V trimmed by 5 bases and J by 8 bases, 7 bases remained unmatched. Both TCR beta VDJ combination and CDR3 sequence profiling were carried out. Genomic DNA was the template for this profiling. Each CDR3 protein gets one entry after TCRdb re-called the reads with MiXCR. This sample has roughly 280,000 distinct CDR3 sequences; under 60% occur once, and the top ten carry around 1.3%. CD8+CD57+ cell expansion had been shown by flow cytometry in patients chosen for sequencing. The TCR was taken from a human donor with aplastic anemia. The V gene is TRBV2, the J gene TRBJ1-2; 8 bases map to TRBD1. The sequenced sample consisted of sorted CD4+, CD8+, or CD8+CD57+ T cells (not recorded which) from PBMCs. The CDR3 nucleotides are TGTGCCAGCAGTTTACCCCGGGACAGGGGCTACACCTTC. Translating gives CASSLPRDRGYTF.